These 21 T cell receptor beta chains were sequenced from one sample in a study of cytomegalovirus exposure and HLA in healthy donors. Sequencing used immunoSEQ multiplex PCR; TCRdb keeps in-frame clones, though not all of them. The data show around 250,000 clones, about nine tenths seen once. Input material: PBMCs. These TCRs come from a young woman in good health and CMV-seronegative.

This clone has just a few counts. The rearrangement joins TRBV5-4 to TRBJ1-2; no clear D gene. The CDR3 has 13 amino acids. Per the germline V gene, CDR1 is SGHNT and CDR2 is YYREEE (reference sequence). With 0 bases removed from V and 4 bases from J, the gap between germline ends came to 7 bases. CDR3 DNA sequence: TGTGCCAGCAGCTTGGGCTCTATCTATGGCTACACCTTC. Amino acid sequence: CASSLGSIYGYTF.

The chain couples TRBV15 to TRBJ2-7, with D possibly being TRBD2 (6 bases). CDR3 length: 15 residues. Trimming stripped 1 base from V and 0 bases from J, with 10 bases between. Germline CDR1 and CDR2: LNHNV and YYDKDF (reference sequence). The CDR3 reads CATSRGVGSSYEQYF. In nucleotides, the CDR3 is TGTGCCACCAGCAGAGGGGTCGGGAGCTCCTACGAGCAGTACTTC. Complete variable domain (other parts from reference TRBV15 and TRBJ2-7): DAMVIQNPRYQVTQFGKPVTLSCSQTLNHNVMYWYQQKSSQAPKLLFHYYDKDFNNEADTPDNFQSRRPNTSFCFLDIRSPGLGDTAMYLCATSRGVGSSYEQYFGPGTRLTVT.

The gene calls are TRBV27 and TRBJ2-1, with TRBD2 identical over 12 bases. The CDR3 is 16 residues long. Germline CDR1 reads MNHEY; CDR2 reads SMNVEV (reference sequence). V lost 2 bases and J lost 5; bases outside the gene matches: 4. In nucleotides, the CDR3 is TGTGCCAGCAGTTTAAGACTAGCGGGAGACGACAATGAGCAGTTCTTC. Protein sequence: CASSLRLAGDDNEQFF.

The chain joins TRBV5-5 to TRBJ2-1; TRBD2 matches 10 bases. CDR1 and CDR2 (germline): SGHKS, YYEKEE (reference sequence). V shed 4 bases and J 0 bases; nucleotides not matched to a gene: 7. The CDR3 has 17 amino acids. CDR3 bases: TGTGCCAGCAGCCCTAGCGGGAGTGGGGGCTCCTACAATGAGCAGTTCTTC. It codes for CASSPSGSGGSYNEQFF. The full variable domain, with the rest looked up from reference TRBV5-5 and TRBJ2-1, is DAGVTQSPTHLIKTRGQQVTLRCSPISGHKSVSWYQQVLGQGPQFIFQYYEKEERGRGNFPDRFSARQFPNYSSELNVNALLLGDSALYLCASSPSGSGGSYNEQFFGPGTRLTVL.

The chain recombines TRBV4-2 with TRBJ2-7, with D perhaps TRBD2 (6 bases). Trimming shortened V by 4 bases and J by 3 bases, and 13 bases separated the two germline ends. Germline V lookup: CDR1 LGHNA, CDR2 YNFKEQ. The CDR3 has 14 amino acids. The CDR3 nucleotides read TGTGCCAGCAGCCCCGGGACTGGACTCTACGAGCAGTACTTC. Amino acids: CASSPGTGLYEQYF.

This clone was seen a single time. V is TRBV27 and J is TRBJ2-1, with D maybe TRBD1 (5 bases). The V end was cut by 2 bases, the J end by 5 bases, with 7 bases between. This CDR3 comprises 13 residues. Germline assignment: CDR1 MNHEY and CDR2 SMNVEV (reference sequence). The CDR3 DNA reads as TGTGCCAGCAGTTTACAACAGGACAATGAGCAGTTCTTC. It encodes CASSLQQDNEQFF.

The chain recombines TRBV28 with TRBJ1-1; the D is unclear. The CDR3 spans 13 residues. Trimming took 2 bases from V and 2 from J, leaving 6 bases between them. Germline CDR1 MDHEN, CDR2 SYDVKM. CDR3 protein: CASSLAINTEAFF. The DNA of the CDR3 is TGTGCCAGCAGTTTAGCCATAAACACTGAAGCTTTCTTT.

This rearrangement joins TRBV11-2 to TRBJ2-1; 9 positions agree with TRBD1. The length of the CDR3 is 17 residues. The V and J ends lost 4 bases and 1 base, in that order; junction bases with no gene match: 8. Germline lookup yields CDR1 SGHAT and CDR2 FQNNGV. This CDR3 reads CASSSYGDRVSYNEQFF. CDR3 bases: TGTGCCAGCAGCTCATATGGGGACAGGGTATCCTACAATGAGCAGTTCTTC.

Concerning this clone: Different DNA sequences within this sample yield the same CDR3. The chain couples TRBV27 to TRBJ2-3; unclear D gene. Germline values: CDR1 MNHEY, CDR2 SMNVEV (reference sequence). The CDR3 is 14 amino acids. V dropped 5 bases and J dropped 0 bases, with 9 bases sitting between them. In DNA form, the CDR3 reads TGTGCCAGCAGTGAGGTAACTAGCACAGATACGCAGTATTTT. Its translation is CASSEVTSTDTQYF.

The chain is built from TRBV18 and TRBJ1-2; D call uncertain. This CDR3 contains 14 residues. V was pared by 6 bases and J by 0 bases, with 11 bases between. Germline V lookup: CDR1 KGHSH, CDR2 LQKENI. The CDR3 region is CASSPDLANYGYTF. The CDR3 DNA reads TGTGCCAGCTCGCCGGACTTGGCTAACTATGGCTACACCTTC.

The J gene is TRBJ2-1, the V gene TRBV6-1; TRBD1 aligns across 8 bases. The germline gives CDR1 MNHNS, CDR2 SASEGT. This CDR3 comprises 14 residues. V was clipped by 7 bases and J by 7 bases; unmatched bases: 9. CDR3 sequence: CASTRTGLGNEQFF. CDR3 DNA sequence: TGTGCCAGCACTAGGACAGGGTTGGGGAATGAGCAGTTCTTC.

The genes are TRBV5-6 and TRBJ1-5; D is undetermined. The germline gives CDR1 SGHDT, CDR2 YYEEEE. Trimming removed 4 bases from V and 3 bases from J, with 11 bases in between. The CDR3 runs to 14 residues. The CDR3 DNA reads TGTGCCAGCAGCATAGACGGCCTCAATCAGCCCCAGCATTTT. Translation: CASSIDGLNQPQHF.

The V call is TRBV9, the J call TRBJ2-3; D tentatively fits TRBD1 or TRBD2 (6 bases each). Germline V CDR1 and CDR2: SGDLS, YYNGEE. The CDR3 spans 16 residues. Trimming cost V 3 bases and J 2 bases, with 16 bases left between them. The CDR3 protein is CASSGNGRGDTDTQYF. The CDR3 DNA is TGTGCCAGCAGCGGCAACGGAAGGGGGGACACAGATACGCAGTATTTT.

This clone was seen once. The V and J genes are TRBV6-1 and TRBJ2-7; 10 nucleotides align to TRBD2. This CDR3 is 16 amino acids long. With V trimmed by 1 base and J by 5 bases, 8 bases remained unmatched. CDR1 MNHNS and CDR2 SASEGT come from the germline V gene. CDR3 DNA: TGTGCCAGCAGTGAAGAAAGCGGGAGGGCCGTGAACGAGCAGTACTTC. This sequence encodes CASSEESGRAVNEQYF.

The chain's CDR3 is CASSTRDRAAYEQYF. Here the CDR3 DNA reads TGTGCCAGTAGTACTCGGGACAGGGCTGCCTACGAGCAGTACTTC. The chain employs TRBV19 and TRBJ2-7, with 9 bases matching TRBD1. Germline CDR1 is LNHDA and CDR2 is SQIVND (reference sequence). This CDR3 contains 15 residues. The trim removed 4 bases at V and 2 bases at J, leaving 6 bases unmatched.

This chain joins TRBV27 and TRBJ2-3, with D perhaps assigned TRBD1 or TRBD2 (5 bases each). Germline V lookup: CDR1 MNHEY, CDR2 SMNVEV (reference sequence). The V end lost 4 bases, the J end lost 0 bases, and 14 bases lay between the germline ends. The length of the CDR3 is 16 residues. For the CDR3, the DNA is TGTGCCAGCAGTTCACAGAGGGGCGCTAGCACAGATACGCAGTATTTT. This encodes CASSSQRGASTDTQYF.

The V call is TRBV7-9, the J call TRBJ1-2, with D possibly TRBD1 on 6 matching bases. The CDR3 has 13 amino acids. V was pared by 5 bases and J by 6 bases, with 13 bases between. Germline-derived CDR1 and CDR2 are SEHNR and FQNEAQ (reference sequence). The CDR3 region is CASSPAGADGYTF. CDR3 coding DNA: TGTGCCAGCAGCCCCGCAGGGGCGGATGGCTACACCTTC.

Here the CDR3 reads CASSLMGTGAGYTF. The CDR3 DNA sequence: TGTGCCAGCAGCTTAATGGGGACAGGGGCCGGCTACACCTTC. The genes are TRBV27 and TRBJ1-2, with TRBD1 identical over 10 bases. CDR1 MNHEY and CDR2 SMNVEV come from the germline V gene (reference sequence). The CDR3 covers 14 residues. V dropped 6 bases and J dropped 8; count of bases not matched to a gene: 9.

The J gene is TRBJ1-5, the V gene TRBV28; 7 bases fit TRBD1. Per germline, CDR1 MDHEN and CDR2 SYDVKM. The CDR3 length is 15 residues. With 6 bases clipped from V and 1 base from J, the junction kept 6 bases outside the gene matches. CDR3 residues: CASRWDSGSNQPQHF. The CDR3 DNA sequence: TGTGCCAGCAGATGGGACAGTGGAAGCAATCAGCCCCAGCATTTT. Full variable domain (missing parts from reference TRBV28 and TRBJ1-5): DVKVTQSSRYLVKRTGEKVFLECVQDMDHENMFWYRQDPGLGLRLIYFSYDVKMKEKGDIPEGYSVSREKKERFSLILESASTNQTSMYLCASRWDSGSNQPQHFGDGTRLSIL.

In its sample, this clone was seen once. This same CDR3 is encoded by further DNA sequences in the sample. The J gene is TRBJ2-3, the V gene TRBV27; D is unclear. Trimming took 5 bases from V and 0 from J, leaving 6 bases between them. This CDR3 has 13 amino acids. Germline lookup yields CDR1 MNHEY and CDR2 SMNVEV (reference sequence). CDR3 protein: CASSSLSTDTQYF. CDR3 in DNA: TGTGCCAGCAGTAGTCTAAGCACAGATACGCAGTATTTT.

This chain links TRBV5-1 with TRBJ1-3; weak D call: TRBD1 (5 bases). Trimming left V 0 bases short and J 0 bases short, with 7 bases between. The germline V gene has CDR1 SGHRS and CDR2 YFSETQ. CDR3 length: 15 residues. In DNA, the CDR3 is TGCGCCAGCAGCTTGGAGACAGTCTCTGGAAACACCATATATTTT. It is translated as CASSLETVSGNTIYF. Drawing the rest from reference TRBV5-1 and TRBJ1-3, the complete variable domain is KAGVTQTPRYLIKTRGQQVTLSCSPISGHRSVSWYQQTPGQGLQFLFEYFSETQRNKGNFPGRFSGRQFSNSRSEMNVSTLELGDSALYLCASSLETVSGNTIYFGEGSWLTVV.